What follows are 9 T cell receptor beta chains derived from one specimen sequenced in a study of blood T cell repertoires in COVID-19. Here immunoSEQ multiplex PCR was the method, and the copy in TCRdb shows in-frame clones only, minus some. The table records about 430,000 clones, 88% of them present only once. Sequencing was done on a sample of PBMCs or T cells enriched from blood (not recorded which). The source is a woman between 18 and 30 years old who had been exposed to COVID-19.

The chain is built from TRBV6-5 and TRBJ1-2; D gene unclear. This CDR3 is 14 amino acids long. Germline V CDR1 and CDR2: MNHEY, SVGAGI. V lost 4 bases and J 8 bases, leaving 17 bases between the germline ends. The DNA for the CDR3 is TGTGCCAGCAGTTTCGCCGACATCCCACGCGGCTACACCTTC. Protein sequence: CASSFADIPRGYTF.

V and J are TRBV23-1 and TRBJ2-7, with 9 bases matching TRBD1. TRBV23-1 carries the ORF label, with uncertain function. The length of the CDR3 is 19 residues. V was pared by 4 bases and J by 0 bases, with 16 bases of the junction left unmatched. The CDR3 loop is CASSRSPGQGQEDSYEQYF. The CDR3 DNA is TGCGCCAGCAGTCGCAGTCCGGGACAGGGTCAAGAAGACTCCTACGAGCAGTACTTC.

The CDR3 nucleotides read TGTGCCAGCAGCGCTGCTTCGCCAGGCTACGAGCAGTACTTC. It is translated as CASSAASPGYEQYF. This rearrangement joins TRBV9 to TRBJ2-7; D gene unclear. This CDR3 has 14 amino acids. Germline CDR1 is SGDLS and CDR2 is YYNGEE. V was clipped by 3 bases and J by 3 bases, with 13 bases between them.

The V call is TRBV4-1, the J call TRBJ2-1; 7 bases are shared with TRBD1. Unmatched junction bases numbered 13, after V lost 6 bases and J lost 8 bases. The length of the CDR3 is 15 residues. Germline V gene data show CDR1 as MGHRA and CDR2 as YSYEKL. The CDR3 here is CASSSTGEVVYEQFF. The CDR3 DNA follows: TGCGCCAGCAGTTCAACAGGGGAAGTCGTCTATGAGCAGTTCTTC.

The chain is built from TRBV25-1 and TRBJ1-4; perhaps TRBD1 as D (6 bases). Germline V gene data show CDR1 as MGHDK and CDR2 as SYGVNS. V lost 0 bases and J 7 bases, leaving 12 bases between the germline ends. The CDR3 runs 15 residues. CDR3 residues: CASSEYSGVGEKLFF. In nucleotides, the CDR3 is TGTGCCAGCAGTGAATATTCAGGGGTCGGTGAAAAACTGTTTTTT.

This sequence joins TRBV7-2 and TRBJ1-6; D uncertain. In germline, CDR1 is SGHTA, CDR2 FQGNSA. The CDR3 consists of 14 residues. V lost 6 bases and J lost 9, with 15 bases in between. CDR3 coding DNA: TGTGCCAGCAGTTTGCTCACCTACGGTTCACCCCTCCACTTT. Protein: CASSLLTYGSPLHF.

V and J are TRBV2 and TRBJ1-2; no definite D call. CDR1 is SNHLY and CDR2 is FYNNEI in the germline V gene. CDR3 length equals 13 residues. Trimming took 4 bases from V and 6 from J, leaving 12 bases between them. As DNA, the CDR3 is TGTGCCAGCAGTGGACTCAAAGCGGATGGCTACACCTTC. Translating it yields CASSGLKADGYTF.

This clone was counted a single time. CDR3 in DNA: TGTGCCAGCAGTTGGACTTACTACGAGCAGTACTTC. Translation: CASSWTYYEQYF. The genes are TRBV6-2 or TRBV6-3 and TRBJ2-7; tentative D call: TRBD2 (5 bases). The V end was cut by 4 bases, the J end by 3 bases, with 7 bases between. The CDR3 has 12 residues. The germline CDR1 and CDR2 sequences are MNHEY and SVGEGT.

The genes are TRBV30 and TRBJ2-5; the D gene is possibly TRBD1 (5 bases). CDR1 is GTSNPN, CDR2 SVGIG, per germline (reference sequence). V lost 0 bases, J lost 0 bases, and 8 bases lay in between. The CDR3 spans 14 residues. As DNA, the CDR3 is TGTGCCTGGAGTGTAGGGGCGGACCAAGAGACCCAGTACTTC. Its protein product is CAWSVGADQETQYF.